Sequencing of this TCR beta chain was carried out in a study of blood T cell repertoires in COVID-19. Whole-study context: Donors in the United States, Italy and Spain gave samples during acute or convalescent COVID-19. Sample material is recorded as cDNA or gDNA derived from T cells, B-cell-depleted T cells, or PBMCs.

Trimming took 0 bases from V and 1 from J, leaving 9 bases between them. From germline, CDR1 is LNHNV and CDR2 YYDKDF (reference sequence). The CDR3 sequence is 15 residues long. The repertoire was sequenced with immunoSEQ multiplex PCR; TCRdb's copy has only in-frame clones and lacks some. This table holds more than 140,000 clones, more than 65% found once. This clone was seen a few times. The chain is built from TRBV15 and TRBJ1-1; D remains unclear. The clonotype originates from a woman between 50 and 59 years old in a cohort sampled during active or convalescent COVID-19. The specimen sequenced was peripheral blood. CDR3 nucleotides: TGTGCCACCAGCAGAGATTGGCTTCGGAACACTGAAGCTTTCTTT. This sequence encodes CATSRDWLRNTEAFF.